This is a list of T cell receptor beta chains from one sample in a study of cytomegalovirus exposure and HLA in healthy donors. TCRdb's copy holds only in-frame clones and misses some; the assay was immunoSEQ multiplex PCR. The profile shows around 110,000 clones, about four fifths of them singletons. Source material: PBMCs. The origin of the receptors is a man younger than 45 in good health and CMV-seropositive. Both conserved end residues are part of each CDR3. The D gene is left open where the match is weak. Not all rows give a size; the values are once, few, many and, for expanded clones, a class.

length: 16
D: TRBD2
size: -
J: TRBJ2-1
V: TRBV4-3
CDR3: CASSHLGGISYNEQFF
DNA: TGCGCCAGCAGCCATTTGGGGGGGATCTCTTACAATGAGCAGTTCTTC

length: 16
D: -
size: -
J: TRBJ1-1
V: TRBV2
CDR3: CASVLTGDWMNTEAFF
DNA: TGTGCCAGCGTATTGACAGGCGACTGGATGAACACTGAAGCTTTCTTT

length: 15
D: -
size: -
J: TRBJ2-7
V: TRBV5-1
CDR3: CASSLGGNLDSEQYF
DNA: TGCGCCAGCAGCTTGGGAGGGAACCTCGATTCCGAGCAGTACTTC

length: 11
D: -
size: few
J: TRBJ1-2
V: TRBV20-1
CDR3: CSIEGNYGYTF
DNA: TGCAGTATCGAGGGTAACTATGGCTACACCTTC

length: 15
D: TRBD2
size: few
J: TRBJ2-1
V: TRBV6-1
CDR3: CASREGLAGRNEQFF
DNA: TGTGCCAGCAGGGAGGGACTAGCGGGGCGAAATGAGCAGTTCTTC

length: 13
D: -
size: -
J: TRBJ1-5
V: TRBV19
CDR3: CASSVTGDQPQHF
DNA: TGTGCCAGTAGTGTGACAGGAGATCAGCCCCAGCATTTT

length: 13
D: -
size: -
J: TRBJ1-2
V: TRBV2
CDR3: CASSEFGGDGYTF
DNA: TGTGCCAGCAGTGAATTCGGGGGGGATGGCTACACCTTC

length: 14
D: -
size: -
J: TRBJ1-1
V: TRBV29-1
CDR3: CSVPIGAGVTEAFF
DNA: TGCAGCGTTCCCATAGGGGCAGGGGTCACTGAAGCTTTCTTT

length: 12
D: -
size: few
J: TRBJ2-2
V: TRBV6-5
CDR3: CASSEAGGSLFF
DNA: TGTGCCAGCAGTGAAGCCGGGGGTTCCCTGTTTTTT

length: 14
D: -
size: once
J: TRBJ2-1
V: TRBV6-6
CDR3: CASSYPPDSNEQFF
DNA: TGTGCCAGCAGTTACCCCCCCGACAGTAATGAGCAGTTCTTC

length: 13
D: TRBD1
size: -
J: TRBJ1-2
V: TRBV10-2
CDR3: CASSGQGLRGYTF
DNA: TGCGCCAGCAGCGGACAGGGCTTGAGGGGCTACACCTTC

length: 12
D: TRBD1
size: -
J: TRBJ1-2
V: TRBV28
CDR3: CASSQTGYGYTF
DNA: TGTGCCAGCAGCCAGACAGGGTATGGCTACACCTTC

length: 12
D: TRBD1
size: -
J: TRBJ2-2
V: TRBV28
CDR3: CASRQGLGELFF
DNA: TGTGCCAGCAGACAGGGGCTCGGGGAGCTGTTTTTT

length: 14
D: TRBD1
size: few
J: TRBJ1-4
V: TRBV19
CDR3: CASTGGLFNEKLFF
DNA: TGTGCCAGTACAGGGGGCCTTTTTAATGAAAAACTGTTTTTT

length: 16
D: TRBD1
size: -
J: TRBJ2-5
V: TRBV5-5
CDR3: CASSLSTGGIQETQYF
DNA: TGTGCCAGCAGCTTAAGTACAGGGGGTATCCAAGAGACCCAGTACTTC

length: 15
D: -
size: -
J: TRBJ1-6
V: TRBV11-2
CDR3: CASSPPRVGNSPLHF
DNA: TGTGCCAGCAGCCCACCCAGGGTAGGAAATTCACCCCTCCACTTT

length: 15
D: TRBD1
size: -
J: TRBJ2-2
V: TRBV2
CDR3: CASSVQGAHTGELFF
DNA: TGTGCCAGCAGCGTACAGGGGGCCCACACCGGGGAGCTGTTTTTT

length: 14
D: TRBD1
size: -
J: TRBJ2-7
V: TRBV2
CDR3: CASSWEDRVGEQYF
DNA: TGTGCCAGCAGTTGGGAGGACAGGGTGGGCGAGCAGTACTTC

length: 20
D: TRBD1
size: once
J: TRBJ2-5
V: TRBV15
CDR3: CATSFGGFAGTGLNQETQYF
DNA: TGTGCCACCAGCTTCGGAGGGTTTGCCGGGACAGGGCTGAACCAAGAGACCCAGTACTTC

length: 14
D: -
size: -
J: TRBJ1-2
V: TRBV28
CDR3: CASSSVPGVWGYTF
DNA: TGTGCCAGCAGTTCCGTCCCAGGGGTATGGGGCTACACCTTC

length: 14
D: -
size: few
J: TRBJ1-5
V: TRBV4-1
CDR3: CASSQEGGNQPQHF
DNA: TGCGCCAGCAGCCAAGAGGGGGGGAATCAGCCCCAGCATTTT

length: 15
D: TRBD1
size: -
J: TRBJ2-7
V: TRBV28
CDR3: CASSFSGGSSYEQYF
DNA: TGTGCCAGCAGTTTCTCAGGGGGCAGCTCCTACGAGCAGTACTTC

length: 18
D: TRBD1
size: -
J: TRBJ1-1
V: TRBV2
CDR3: CASSITGTGKPMNTEAFF
DNA: TGTGCCAGCAGTATTACCGGGACAGGGAAGCCCATGAACACTGAAGCTTTCTTT

length: 13
D: -
size: -
J: TRBJ2-5
V: TRBV7-2
CDR3: CASSLVRQETQYF
DNA: TGTGCCAGCAGCTTAGTTCGTCAAGAGACCCAGTACTTC

length: 15
D: TRBD1
size: once
J: TRBJ2-1
V: TRBV6-6
CDR3: CASRGTGKSYNEQFF
DNA: TGTGCCAGCCGGGGGACAGGGAAATCCTACAATGAGCAGTTCTTC

length: 14
D: -
size: -
J: TRBJ2-2
V: TRBV29-1
CDR3: CSVRTAAHTGELFF
DNA: TGCAGCGTTAGGACAGCGGCACATACCGGGGAGCTGTTTTTT

length: 12
D: -
size: -
J: TRBJ1-1
V: TRBV7-9
CDR3: CASSPTPREAFF
DNA: TGTGCCAGCAGCCCTACTCCTCGAGAAGCTTTCTTT

length: 14
D: TRBD1
size: -
J: TRBJ1-2
V: TRBV29-1
CDR3: CSVEGPDRGLSYTF
DNA: TGCAGCGTTGAAGGCCCGGACAGGGGGCTTAGCTACACCTTC

length: 17
D: TRBD1
size: many
J: TRBJ1-5
V: TRBV12-5
CDR3: CASGLVREQGYNQPQHF
DNA: TGTGCTAGTGGTTTGGTACGAGAACAGGGGTACAATCAGCCCCAGCATTTT

length: 14
D: -
size: few
J: TRBJ1-4
V: TRBV28
CDR3: CASSSGTIYEKLFF
DNA: TGTGCCAGCAGCTCGGGGACTATTTATGAAAAACTGTTTTTT

length: 15
D: -
size: few
J: TRBJ1-5
V: TRBV10-2
CDR3: CASSESLVRGGPQHF
DNA: TGCGCCAGCAGTGAGTCCCTGGTCCGAGGGGGGCCCCAGCATTTT

length: 18
D: TRBD1
size: -
J: TRBJ1-6
V: TRBV5-1
CDR3: CASSLEGQGSSYNSPLHF
DNA: TGCGCCAGCAGCTTGGAGGGACAGGGAAGCTCCTATAATTCACCCCTCCACTTT

length: 15
D: TRBD1
size: -
J: TRBJ2-1
V: TRBV5-4
CDR3: CASSSGTGAGNEQFF
DNA: TGTGCCAGCAGCTCCGGGACAGGGGCTGGCAATGAGCAGTTCTTC

length: 13
D: TRBD1
size: -
J: TRBJ2-5
V: TRBV5-4
CDR3: CASSLGQGETQYF
DNA: TGTGCCAGCAGCTTAGGACAGGGCGAGACCCAGTACTTC

length: 15
D: TRBD1
size: once
J: TRBJ2-3
V: TRBV9
CDR3: CASSVGDRGTDTQYF
DNA: TGTGCCAGCAGCGTAGGAGACAGGGGCACAGATACGCAGTATTTT

length: 14
D: TRBD1
size: few
J: TRBJ1-1
V: TRBV6-1
CDR3: CASSEDRGDTEAFF
DNA: TGTGCCAGCAGTGAAGACAGGGGGGACACTGAAGCTTTCTTT

length: 15
D: TRBD1
size: -
J: TRBJ1-1
V: TRBV10-3
CDR3: CATSVGQGQNTEAFF
DNA: TGTGCCACATCGGTAGGACAGGGCCAGAACACTGAAGCTTTCTTT

length: 17
D: -
size: -
J: TRBJ1-2
V: TRBV19
CDR3: CASSIEGGILSGYGYPF
DNA: TGTGCCAGTAGTATTGAAGGAGGCATTCTGTCTGGCTATGGCTACCCCTTC

length: 15
D: -
size: once
J: TRBJ2-5
V: TRBV4-1
CDR3: CASSQGAQGQEAQYF
DNA: TGCGCCAGCAGCCAAGGAGCACAGGGACAAGAGGCCCAGTACTTC

length: 18
D: TRBD1
size: -
J: TRBJ1-5
V: TRBV2
CDR3: CASSEDLRGRDGNQPQHF
DNA: TGTGCCAGCAGTGAAGACCTCAGGGGGCGCGATGGCAATCAGCCCCAGCATTTT

length: 15
D: -
size: -
J: TRBJ2-7
V: TRBV5-1
CDR3: CASSLVGGVSYEQYF
DNA: TGCGCCAGCAGCTTGGTTGGGGGCGTCTCCTACGAGCAGTACTTC

length: 14
D: -
size: -
J: TRBJ2-5
V: TRBV5-5
CDR3: CASSFVSSGETQYF
DNA: TGTGCCAGCAGCTTTGTGAGTAGCGGAGAGACCCAGTACTTC

length: 15
D: -
size: -
J: TRBJ1-4
V: TRBV30
CDR3: CAWSDTGATNEKLFF
DNA: TGTGCCTGGAGTGATACGGGGGCAACTAATGAAAAACTGTTTTTT

length: 16
D: -
size: -
J: TRBJ2-3
V: TRBV7-9
CDR3: CASSYGGVKGTDTQYF
DNA: TGTGCCAGCAGCTATGGAGGGGTCAAGGGAACAGATACGCAGTATTTT

length: 15
D: -
size: -
J: TRBJ2-1
V: TRBV7-8
CDR3: CASSDFWGPGNEQFF
DNA: TGTGCCAGCAGCGATTTTTGGGGTCCGGGGAATGAGCAGTTCTTC

length: 15
D: -
size: -
J: TRBJ2-6
V: TRBV6-5
CDR3: CASRPGFAGANVLTF
DNA: TGTGCCAGCAGACCCGGGTTTGCTGGGGCCAACGTCCTGACTTTC

length: 12
D: -
size: few
J: TRBJ2-7
V: TRBV21-1
CDR3: CASSKSGGEQYF
DNA: TGTGCCAGCAGCAAATCAGGGGGCGAGCAGTACTTC

length: 16
D: TRBD2
size: -
J: TRBJ2-7
V: TRBV5-1
CDR3: CASSPGNRDYIYEQYF
DNA: TGCGCCAGCAGCCCAGGAAACCGGGACTATATCTACGAGCAGTACTTC

length: 17
D: TRBD1
size: -
J: TRBJ1-2
V: TRBV2
CDR3: CASTGERGTGVNYGYTF
DNA: TGTGCCAGCACCGGTGAACGGGGGACAGGGGTTAACTATGGCTACACCTTC

length: 13
D: -
size: -
J: TRBJ2-3
V: TRBV6-5
CDR3: CASSTSTGDTQYF
DNA: TGTGCCAGCAGTACCTCGACCGGGGATACGCAGTATTTT

length: 14
D: -
size: -
J: TRBJ1-2
V: TRBV5-1
CDR3: CASSLEAFNYGYPF
DNA: TGCGCCAGCAGCTTGGAAGCATTTAACTATGGCTACCCCTTC